One TCR beta chain is described in this entry. Its antigen is unknown. V dropped 4 bases and J dropped 2 bases, with 14 bases sitting between them. Germline-derived CDR1 and CDR2 are SGHTA and FQGNSA. This CDR3 region has 15 residues. Unique molecular identifiers had been added to the TCR beta cDNA libraries. A few hundred thousand cDNA molecules came from roughly 1 to 10 million T cells. MiXCR was run by TCRdb on the PCR reads, yielding one entry per CDR3 protein. The repertoire holds about 380,000 distinct CDR3 sequences, with around a third as singletons. The data stem from a study of post-analysis software for immune sequencing data. Background on the study: Both relapsing-remitting and secondary progressive multiple sclerosis featured among the disease courses, as did progressive-relapsing multiple sclerosis.

Findings and caveats of the study: With TRBV5-6, TRBV5-1 and TRBV20-1 included, about five TRBV segments were more frequent in patients than in controls. Normalized Chao1 diversity was significantly lower in multiple sclerosis patients than in controls. Those samples that were prepared in the same batch co-clustered strongly by F measure.

The TCR comes from a girl aged 5 to 17 with multiple sclerosis. The specimen sequenced was blood. The chain couples TRBV7-2 to TRBJ1-2; D call uncertain. CDR3 loop: CASSSESRGNYGYTF. CDR3 bases: TGTGCCAGCAGCTCCGAAAGTCGGGGAAACTATGGCTACACCTTC.